The clone carrying this T cell receptor beta chain was picked up one time. This specimen comes from a study of blood T cell repertoires in COVID-19. Study overall: Donors in the United States, Italy and Spain gave samples during acute or convalescent COVID-19. The analysed material was cDNA or gDNA that came from T cells, B-cell-depleted T cells, or PBMCs.

The CDR3 covers 14 residues. Germline assignment: CDR1 MNHEY and CDR2 SVGAGI. V gave up 4 bases and J gave up 6 bases; unmatched junction bases: 4. As processed by the authors: Amplified reference gene primers provided the basis for estimating nucleated cell counts. Clones were sequenced by immunoSEQ multiplex PCR, and TCRdb holds only the in-frame ones, with some missing. The V and J calls and clone size were taken over from that table, and D and trimming were inferred from the DNA. The table lists more than 70,000 clones, 80% to 95% of them singletons. J is TRBJ2-1 and V is TRBV6-5; TRBD1 matches at 9 bases. Sequencing used peripheral blood. This receptor was obtained from a woman between 45 and 65 years old in a cohort sampled during active COVID-19. CDR3 region: CASSSTGGSNEQFF. The CDR3, as DNA: TGTGCCAGCAGTTCGACAGGGGGGTCCAATGAGCAGTTCTTC.